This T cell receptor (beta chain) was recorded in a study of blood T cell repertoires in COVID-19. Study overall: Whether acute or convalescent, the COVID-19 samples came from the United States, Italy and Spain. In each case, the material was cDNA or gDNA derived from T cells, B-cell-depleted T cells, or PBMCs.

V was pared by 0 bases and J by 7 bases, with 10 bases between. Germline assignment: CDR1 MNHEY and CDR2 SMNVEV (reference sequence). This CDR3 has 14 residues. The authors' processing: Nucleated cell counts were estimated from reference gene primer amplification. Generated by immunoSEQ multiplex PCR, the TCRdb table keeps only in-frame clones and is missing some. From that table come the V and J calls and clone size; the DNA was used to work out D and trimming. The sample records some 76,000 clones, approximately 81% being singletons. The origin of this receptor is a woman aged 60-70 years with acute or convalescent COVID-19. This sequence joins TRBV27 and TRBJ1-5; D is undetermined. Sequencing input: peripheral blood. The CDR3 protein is CASSLSYREQPQHF. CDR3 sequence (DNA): TGTGCCAGCAGTTTATCCTATCGCGAACAGCCCCAGCATTTT.